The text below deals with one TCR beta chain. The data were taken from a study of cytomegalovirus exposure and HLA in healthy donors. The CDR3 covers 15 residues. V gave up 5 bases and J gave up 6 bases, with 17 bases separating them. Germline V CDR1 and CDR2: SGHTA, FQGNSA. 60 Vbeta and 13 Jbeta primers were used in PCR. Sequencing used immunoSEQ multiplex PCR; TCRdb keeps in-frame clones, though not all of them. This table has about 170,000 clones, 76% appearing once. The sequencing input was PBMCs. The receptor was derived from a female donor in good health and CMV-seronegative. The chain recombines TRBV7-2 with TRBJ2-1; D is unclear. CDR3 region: CASSPSPLDGNEQFF. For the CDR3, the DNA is TGTGCCAGCAGCCCGTCCCCTCTAGACGGCAATGAGCAGTTCTTC.